This T cell receptor beta chain was captured in a study of blood T cell repertoires in COVID-19. Study-level background: Some COVID-19 samples were acute and others convalescent; all came from the United States, Italy and Spain.

Study processing details: Reference gene primers were amplified, and this amplification served to estimate nucleated cell counts. The table came from immunoSEQ multiplex PCR; TCRdb's copy has only in-frame clones and leaves some out. The V and J calls and clone size are taken from that table; D and trimming were inferred from the DNA. Among approximately 270,000 clones, 85% to 90% were seen once, and the ten largest hold around 1.8%. CDR1 and CDR2 from the germline V gene are MNHEY and SMNVEV (reference sequence). This CDR3 has 15 amino acids. V lost 5 bases, J lost 4 bases, and 15 bases lay in between.

The clonotype originates from a man aged 35 to 55 who had recovered from COVID-19. The V and J genes are TRBV27 and TRBJ1-5; the D gene is possibly TRBD1 (5 bases). The sample comprised PBMCs or T cells enriched from blood (not recorded which). The CDR3 DNA follows: TGTGCCAGCAGTCCACGATTTGGGGGGAATCAGCCCCAGCATTTT. It yields the protein CASSPRFGGNQPQHF.